Listed below are T cell receptor beta chains from one sample, sequenced in a study of T cell responses to AZD1222 COVID-19 vaccine. Repertoires were generated with immunoSEQ multiplex PCR, while TCRdb's copy carries only in-frame clones and drops some. Of fewer than 100,000 clones in the sample, approximately 88% were seen once. This specimen was peripheral blood, taken 28 days after the second AZD1222 dose. Receptor source: an adult who received the AZD1222 COVID-19 vaccine. CDR3s include the opening cysteine and the closing phenylalanine or tryptophan. The D gene is left open where the match is weak. Size is stated for part of the rows, as once, few or many counts, or as a class when the clone is expanded.

>TRBJ1-1|TRBV2|.|.
CASSGGSWGNTEAFF
TGTGCCAGCAGCGGGGGCAGTTGGGGGAACACTGAAGCTTTCTTT
>TRBJ1-4|TRBV28|.|TRBD1
CASSSQQGFGEKLFF
TGTGCCAGCAGTTCTCAACAGGGGTTTGGTGAAAAACTGTTTTTT
>TRBJ1-1|TRBV12-3/TRBV12-4|.|TRBD1
CASRQDRVPEAFF
TGTGCCAGCAGACAGGACAGGGTTCCTGAAGCTTTCTTT
>TRBJ2-7|TRBV27|few|TRBD1
CASSPTTGGPIFSYEQYF
TGTGCCAGCAGTCCGACGACAGGGGGCCCCATCTTTTCCTACGAGCAGTACTTC
>TRBJ2-7|TRBV3-1/TRBV3-2|.|.
CASSQEGVSYEQYF
TGTGCCAGCAGCCAAGAAGGGGTCTCCTACGAGCAGTACTTC
>TRBJ2-7|TRBV12-3/TRBV12-4|.|.
CASSLGQSYEQYF
TGTGCCAGCAGTCTAGGACAGAGCTACGAGCAGTACTTC
>TRBJ1-2|TRBV4-3|.|TRBD1
CASSPEYGTGVYYGYTF
TGCGCCAGCAGCCCAGAGTATGGGACAGGAGTCTACTATGGCTACACCTTC
>TRBJ2-5|TRBV6-5|.|.
CASSKRRTDQETQYF
TGTGCCAGCAGCAAAAGGCGGACAGACCAAGAGACCCAGTACTTC
>TRBJ1-3|TRBV19|once|.
CASSIDPRAGNTIYF
TGTGCCAGTAGTATAGACCCCAGGGCTGGAAACACCATATATTTT
>TRBJ1-4|TRBV5-4|.|TRBD1
CASSPDRGGATNEKLFF
TGTGCCAGCAGCCCGGACAGGGGTGGCGCAACTAATGAAAAACTGTTTTTT
>TRBJ2-5|TRBV7-3|.|.
CASSLSGRVQETQYF
TGTGCCAGCAGCTTATCGGGCAGAGTCCAAGAGACCCAGTACTTC
>TRBJ1-3|TRBV28|.|.
CASSPTRGSGNTIYF
TGTGCCAGCAGTCCAACTAGGGGCTCTGGAAACACCATATATTTT
>TRBJ2-3|TRBV7-2|.|TRBD2
CASSSGTSGPTDTQYF
TGTGCCAGCAGCTCCGGGACTAGTGGCCCCACAGATACGCAGTATTTT
>TRBJ1-1|TRBV5-1|once|.
CASRQAVGVGTEAFF
TGCGCCAGCAGACAAGCCGTGGGCGTAGGCACTGAAGCTTTCTTT
>TRBJ2-5|TRBV18|.|.
CASSPSEGPQETQYF
TGTGCCAGCTCACCATCGGAGGGTCCCCAAGAGACCCAGTACTTC
>TRBJ2-3|TRBV12-5|.|TRBD2
CASGLDSGVGTDTQYF
TGTGCTAGTGGTTTGGATAGCGGGGTCGGGACAGATACGCAGTATTTT
>TRBJ2-1|TRBV7-2|.|TRBD1
CASRFTGTGGTEQFF
TGTGCCAGCAGATTCACCGGGACAGGGGGCACTGAGCAGTTCTTC
>TRBJ2-3|TRBV18|.|TRBD1
CASSVDRGGTDTQYF
TGTGCCAGCTCCGTCGACAGGGGGGGCACAGATACGCAGTATTTT
>TRBJ1-6|TRBV7-9|.|TRBD1
CASSWDSYNSPLHF
TGTGCCAGCAGCTGGGACAGTTATAATTCACCCCTCCACTTT
>TRBJ1-4|TRBV5-1|.|.
CASSLEVGHPNEKLFF
TGCGCCAGCAGCTTGGAGGTGGGACACCCTAATGAAAAACTGTTTTTT
>TRBJ1-5|TRBV5-8|.|TRBD1
CASSPGTARGQPQHF
TGTGCCAGCAGCCCCGGGACAGCTCGCGGTCAGCCCCAGCATTTT
>TRBJ1-2|TRBV3-1/TRBV3-2|.|.
CASSPRAGGYTF
TGTGCCAGCAGCCCACGAGCGGGGGGCTACACCTTC
>TRBJ1-4|TRBV9|.|.
CASSVEGGEEKLFF
TGTGCCAGCAGCGTAGAGGGGGGCGAAGAAAAACTGTTTTTT
>TRBJ1-1|TRBV6-5|.|.
CASRSANTEAFF
TGTGCCAGCCGCTCGGCGAACACTGAAGCTTTCTTT
>TRBJ2-5|TRBV2|.|.
CASSLGGRGETQYF
TGTGCCAGCAGTTTGGGGGGGCGCGGGGAGACCCAGTACTTC
>TRBJ2-7|TRBV7-2|.|.
CASSFFPGSSYEQYF
TGTGCCAGCAGCTTCTTTCCGGGGAGCTCCTACGAGCAGTACTTC
>TRBJ1-2|TRBV7-9|.|.
CASSLNPGYGYTF
TGTGCCAGCAGCTTGAATCCGGGCTATGGCTACACCTTC
>TRBJ1-1|TRBV4-1|.|.
CASSQGWFGNTEAFF
TGCGCCAGCAGCCAAGGTTGGTTTGGGAACACTGAAGCTTTCTTT
>TRBJ2-2|TRBV11-1|.|TRBD1
CASSLRRTGTTGELFF
TGTGCCAGCAGCCTCAGAAGGACAGGAACGACCGGGGAGCTGTTTTTT
>TRBJ2-1|TRBV20-1|.|.
CSAGAFSLSTNEQFF
TGCAGTGCTGGTGCATTTTCCCTCTCAACGAATGAGCAGTTCTTC
>TRBJ1-1|TRBV5-4|once|.
CASSPHPMNTEAFF
TGTGCCAGCAGCCCACACCCAATGAACACTGAAGCTTTCTTT
>TRBJ1-2|TRBV7-3|.|.
CASSPDPPGQGSGYTF
TGTGCCAGCAGCCCGGACCCCCCAGGTCAAGGCAGTGGCTACACCTTC
>TRBJ2-5|TRBV6-5|.|.
CASSYFGVQETQYF
TGTGCCAGCAGTTACTTCGGGGTACAAGAGACCCAGTACTTC
>TRBJ2-5|TRBV7-3|.|.
CASSSRTGETQYF
TGTGCCAGCAGCTCGCGGACGGGGGAGACCCAGTACTTC
>TRBJ2-7|TRBV30|.|.
CAWGLKGTYEQYF
TGTGCCTGGGGTCTGAAGGGCACCTACGAGCAGTACTTC
>TRBJ1-1|TRBV7-3|.|TRBD1
CASSSIGTGDTEAFF
TGTGCCAGCAGCTCGATAGGGACAGGGGACACTGAAGCTTTCTTT
>TRBJ2-5|TRBV7-2|.|.
CASSLLSGQGETQYF
TGTGCCAGCAGCTTATTATCGGGGCAGGGAGAGACCCAGTACTTC
>TRBJ1-1|TRBV7-6|.|.
CASRGTGSTEAFF
TGTGCCAGTAGAGGAACCGGGAGCACTGAAGCTTTCTTT
>TRBJ1-1|TRBV10-2|.|.
CASSPTGNTEAFF
TGCGCCAGCAGCCCAACAGGGAACACTGAAGCTTTCTTT
>TRBJ2-2|TRBV7-3|.|.
CASRSGGTNTGELFF
TGTGCCAGCAGGTCGGGCGGGACGAACACCGGGGAGCTGTTTTTT
>TRBJ2-5|TRBV6-2/TRBV6-3|.|.
CASSADGVTQYF
TGTGCCAGCAGTGCGGATGGTGTGACCCAGTACTTC
>TRBJ2-5|TRBV2|.|.
CASCRAIPQETQYF
TGTGCCAGCTGCCGGGCTATTCCCCAAGAGACCCAGTACTTC
>TRBJ2-1|TRBV4-1|.|TRBD1
CASSQVKRQGVHEQFF
TGCGCCAGCAGCCAAGTAAAAAGACAGGGGGTTCATGAGCAGTTCTTC
>TRBJ1-1|TRBV7-9|.|TRBD1
CASTGQVAAFF
TGTGCCAGCACGGGACAGGTTGCGGCTTTCTTT
>TRBJ2-2|TRBV29-1|.|.
CSVVRQANTGELFF
TGCAGCGTTGTAAGACAGGCGAACACCGGGGAGCTGTTTTTT
>TRBJ1-5|TRBV5-1|.|.
CASSLAPSNQPQHF
TGCGCCAGCAGCTTGGCCCCTAGCAATCAGCCCCAGCATTTT
>TRBJ2-3|TRBV29-1|.|.
CSVEDEGGLPTQYF
TGCAGCGTTGAGGACGAGGGGGGGCTCCCAACGCAGTATTTT
>TRBJ1-3|TRBV5-1|.|.
CALPTGLSGNTIYF
TGCGCCCTGCCTACAGGGTTGTCTGGAAACACCATATATTTT
>TRBJ2-5|TRBV7-9|once|.
CASSSRGAQRETQYF
TGTGCCAGCAGCTCGCGGGGAGCCCAAAGAGAGACCCAGTACTTC
>TRBJ2-7|TRBV4-1|.|TRBD1
CASSQAGTGTYEQYF
TGCGCCAGCAGCCAAGCCGGGACAGGGACCTACGAGCAGTACTTC
>TRBJ2-5|TRBV5-4|.|TRBD1
CASSSRQGVWETQYF
TGTGCCAGCAGCTCCCGGCAGGGGGTATGGGAGACCCAGTACTTC
>TRBJ1-1|TRBV12-3/TRBV12-4|.|.
CASIGQLNTEAFF
TGTGCCAGCATAGGACAGTTGAACACTGAAGCTTTCTTT
>TRBJ1-5|TRBV25-1|once|.
CASSEWGRVSNQPQHF
TGTGCCAGCAGTGAATGGGGCAGGGTGAGCAATCAGCCCCAGCATTTT
>TRBJ2-5|TRBV5-4|.|TRBD1
CASSSGQGAQETQYF
TGTGCCAGCAGCTCGGGACAGGGGGCTCAAGAGACCCAGTACTTC
>TRBJ1-6|TRBV7-6|.|TRBD1
CASSLASRTGDVGSPLHF
TGTGCCAGCAGCTTAGCTAGTCGGACAGGGGATGTCGGATCACCCCTCCACTTT
>TRBJ1-2|TRBV3-1/TRBV3-2|.|.
CASSQEGRGVYGYTF
TGTGCCAGCAGCCAAGAGGGGAGGGGGGTCTATGGCTACACCTTC
>TRBJ2-7|TRBV18|.|.
CASSPGPGYEQYF
TGTGCCAGCTCACCAGGGCCGGGCTACGAGCAGTACTTC
>TRBJ2-1|TRBV7-2|few|TRBD2
CASSLVSGVIYNEQFF
TGTGCCAGCAGCTTAGTTAGCGGGGTGATTTACAATGAGCAGTTCTTC